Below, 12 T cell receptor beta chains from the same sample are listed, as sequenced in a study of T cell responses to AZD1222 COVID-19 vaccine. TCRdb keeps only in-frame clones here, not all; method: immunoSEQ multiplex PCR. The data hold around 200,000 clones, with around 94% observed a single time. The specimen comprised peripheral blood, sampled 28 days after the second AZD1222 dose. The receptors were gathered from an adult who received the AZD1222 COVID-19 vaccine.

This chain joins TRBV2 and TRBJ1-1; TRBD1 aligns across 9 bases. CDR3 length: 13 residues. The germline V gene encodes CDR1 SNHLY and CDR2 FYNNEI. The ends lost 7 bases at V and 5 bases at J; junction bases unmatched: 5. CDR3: CASKWTGDTEAFF. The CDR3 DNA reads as TGTGCCAGCAAGTGGACAGGGGATACTGAAGCTTTCTTT.

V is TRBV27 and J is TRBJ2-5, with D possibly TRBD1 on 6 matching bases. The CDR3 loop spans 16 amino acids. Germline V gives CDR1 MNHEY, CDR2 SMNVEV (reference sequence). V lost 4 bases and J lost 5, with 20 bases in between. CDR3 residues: CASSSRRAGDRETQYF. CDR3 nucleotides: TGTGCCAGCAGTTCGCGGCGGGCAGGGGATCGGGAGACCCAGTACTTC.

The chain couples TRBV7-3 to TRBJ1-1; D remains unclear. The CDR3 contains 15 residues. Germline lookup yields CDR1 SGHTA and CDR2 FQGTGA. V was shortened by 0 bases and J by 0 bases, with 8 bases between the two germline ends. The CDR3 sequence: CASSLTWNLNTEAFF. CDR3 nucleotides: TGTGCCAGCAGCTTAACGTGGAATTTGAACACTGAAGCTTTCTTT.

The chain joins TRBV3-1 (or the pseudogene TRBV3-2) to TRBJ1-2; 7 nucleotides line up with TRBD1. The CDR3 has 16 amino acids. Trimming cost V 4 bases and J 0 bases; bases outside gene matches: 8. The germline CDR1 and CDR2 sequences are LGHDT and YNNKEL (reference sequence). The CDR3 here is CASSPGTVKTNYGYTF. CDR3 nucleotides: TGTGCCAGCAGCCCCGGGACAGTAAAAACTAACTATGGCTACACCTTC.

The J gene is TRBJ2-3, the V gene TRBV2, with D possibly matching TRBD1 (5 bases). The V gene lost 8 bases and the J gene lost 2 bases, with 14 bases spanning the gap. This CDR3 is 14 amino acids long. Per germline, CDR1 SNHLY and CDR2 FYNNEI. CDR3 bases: TGTGCCAGCGGCTGGGGCGGCAACACAGATACGCAGTATTTT. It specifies CASGWGGNTDTQYF. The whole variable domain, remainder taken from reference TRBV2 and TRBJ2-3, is EPEVTQTPSHQVTQMGQEVILRCVPISNHLYFYWYRQILGQKVEFLVSFYNNEISEKSEIFDDQFSVERPDGSNFTLKIRSTKLEDSAMYFCASGWGGNTDTQYFGPGTRLTVL.

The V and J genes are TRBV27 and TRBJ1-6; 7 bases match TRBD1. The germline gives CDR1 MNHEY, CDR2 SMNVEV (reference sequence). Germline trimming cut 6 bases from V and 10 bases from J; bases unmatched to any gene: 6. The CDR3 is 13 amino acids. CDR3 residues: CASRQGFNSPLHF. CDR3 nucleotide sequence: TGTGCCAGCAGACAGGGGTTCAACTCACCCCTCCACTTT.

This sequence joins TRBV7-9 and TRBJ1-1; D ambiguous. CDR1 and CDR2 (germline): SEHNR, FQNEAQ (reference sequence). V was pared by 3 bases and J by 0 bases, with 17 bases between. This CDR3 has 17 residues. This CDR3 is CASSFPTTRGMNTEAFF. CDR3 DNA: TGTGCCAGCAGCTTCCCTACCACGCGGGGAATGAACACTGAAGCTTTCTTT.

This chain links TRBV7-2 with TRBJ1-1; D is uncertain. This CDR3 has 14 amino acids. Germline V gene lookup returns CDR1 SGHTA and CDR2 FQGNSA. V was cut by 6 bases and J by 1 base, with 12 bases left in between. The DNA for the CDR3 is TGTGCCAGCAGTACTCTCAGAAGGAACACTGAAGCTTTCTTT. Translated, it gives CASSTLRRNTEAFF.

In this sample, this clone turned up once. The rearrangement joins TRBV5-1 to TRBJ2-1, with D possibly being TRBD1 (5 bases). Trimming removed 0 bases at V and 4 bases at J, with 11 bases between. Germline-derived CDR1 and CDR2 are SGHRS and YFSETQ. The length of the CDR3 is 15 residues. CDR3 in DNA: TGCGCCAGCAGCTTGGGGCAGGGATCTTACAATGAGCAGTTCTTC. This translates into CASSLGQGSYNEQFF.

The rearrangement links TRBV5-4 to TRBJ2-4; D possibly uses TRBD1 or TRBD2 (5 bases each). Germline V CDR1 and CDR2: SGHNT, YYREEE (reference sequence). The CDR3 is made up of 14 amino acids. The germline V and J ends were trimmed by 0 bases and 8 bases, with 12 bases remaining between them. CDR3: CASSLAGTEDIQYF. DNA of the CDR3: TGTGCCAGCAGCTTGGCCGGGACGGAGGACATTCAGTACTTC.

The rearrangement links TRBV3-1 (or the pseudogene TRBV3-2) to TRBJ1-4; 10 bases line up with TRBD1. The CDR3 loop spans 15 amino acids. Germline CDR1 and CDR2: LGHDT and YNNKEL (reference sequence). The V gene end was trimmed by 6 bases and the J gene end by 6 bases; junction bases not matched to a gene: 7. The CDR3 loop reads CASRQSGTGDEKLFF. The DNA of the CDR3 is TGTGCCAGCAGACAGTCCGGGACAGGGGATGAAAAACTGTTTTTT.

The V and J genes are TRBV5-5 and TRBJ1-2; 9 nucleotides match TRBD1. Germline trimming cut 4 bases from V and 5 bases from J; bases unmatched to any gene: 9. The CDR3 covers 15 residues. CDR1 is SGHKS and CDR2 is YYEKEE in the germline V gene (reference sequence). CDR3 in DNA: TGTGCCAGCAGCCCTACAGGGGGCGAGTTTTATGGCTACACCTTC. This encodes CASSPTGGEFYGYTF.